These 17 T cell receptor beta chains share one sample of origin, sequenced in a study of shared T cell receptors in the human thymus. TCRdb's table, derived via immunoSEQ multiplex PCR, lists solely in-frame clones and lacks some. The profile covers over 650,000 clones, with 70% to 90% appearing a single time and 0.0094% taken by the ten largest. These data are also associated with another study on human thymus T cells.

Material for sequencing was thymocytes. Every receptor here comes from a boy less than two years old with a congenital heart defect.

This clone is a singleton in its sample. The chain carries TRBV6-5 and TRBJ2-7; 8 bases match TRBD1. The V and J ends lost 9 bases and 2 bases, in that order; junction bases with no gene match: 9. Looked up from germline, CDR1 is MNHEY and CDR2 is SVGAGI. The CDR3 consists of 14 residues. DNA for the CDR3: TGTGCCAGTCAGGGGGCGCCTAGGCCCTACGAGCAGTACTTC. This translates into CASQGAPRPYEQYF.

The chain combines TRBV5-6 with TRBJ1-4, with 11 positions matching TRBD1. CDR1 is SGHDT and CDR2 is YYEEEE in the germline V gene. This CDR3 comprises 18 residues. V gave up 2 bases and J gave up 3 bases; unmatched junction bases: 9. This CDR3 is CASSFLGTGGTANEKLFF. The CDR3 DNA is TGTGCCAGCAGCTTCTTGGGGACAGGGGGTACGGCTAATGAAAAACTGTTTTTT.

The J gene is TRBJ2-3, the V gene TRBV6-5, with 10 bases identical to TRBD2. The CDR3 consists of 16 residues. Germline loops: CDR1 MNHEY, CDR2 SVGAGI. Germline trimming cut 1 base from V and 3 bases from J; bases unmatched to any gene: 4. The CDR3 spells CASSYWDSGGTDTQYF. For the CDR3, the DNA is TGTGCCAGCAGTTACTGGGATAGCGGGGGGACAGATACGCAGTATTTT.

This CDR3 is CASRPGTGNQPQHF. The DNA of the CDR3 is TGTGCCAGCAGACCCGGGACAGGGAATCAGCCCCAGCATTTT. The rearrangement uses TRBV6-1 and TRBJ1-5; 9 bases align to TRBD1. CDR3 size: 14 residues. Germline CDR1 MNHNS, CDR2 SASEGT. V dropped 6 bases and J dropped 4; count of bases not matched to a gene: 4.

J is TRBJ1-1 and V is TRBV11-2, with D unclear. V lost 0 bases to trimming and J lost 6 bases, with 20 bases between them. The CDR3 is made up of 17 amino acids. Germline CDR1 SGHAT, CDR2 FQNNGV. CDR3 DNA sequence: TGTGCCAGCAGCTTAGATCCTAGCAGGTCCGATATTCCTGAAGCTTTCTTT. This translates into CASSLDPSRSDIPEAFF.

The chain joins TRBV5-8 to TRBJ1-5; 7 nucleotides agree with TRBD1. The CDR3 covers 15 residues. The junction had 8 bases not matched to a gene; V was cut back by 0 bases and J by 8 bases. Germline CDR1 SGHTS, CDR2 YDEGEE. The CDR3 bases are TGTGCCAGCAGCTTGGACGCGACAGGGTCGGAGCCCCAGCATTTT. Translated, it gives CASSLDATGSEPQHF.

This clone was recorded a few times. The CDR3, as DNA: TGTGCCAGCAGCTTTAAACTTACCTACGAGCAGTACTTC. As protein: CASSFKLTYEQYF. This sequence joins TRBV11-2 and TRBJ2-7; D gene unclear. The germline V gene has CDR1 SGHAT and CDR2 FQNNGV. The length of the CDR3 is 13 residues. V gave up 3 bases and J gave up 2 bases, with 8 bases separating them.

The chain recombines TRBV28 with TRBJ1-5, with 9 nucleotides matching TRBD1. Germline V gene sequence: CDR1 MDHEN, CDR2 SYDVKM. This CDR3 has 18 amino acids. With 6 bases clipped from V and 0 bases from J, the junction kept 12 bases outside the gene matches. The CDR3: CASRPGQGLPTSNQPQHF. In nucleotides, the CDR3 is TGTGCCAGCAGACCCGGACAGGGGCTTCCTACTAGCAATCAGCCCCAGCATTTT.

This chain connects TRBV4-2 to TRBJ2-2; maybe TRBD1 (6 bases). The length of the CDR3 is 15 residues. Trimming stripped 5 bases from V and 7 bases from J, with 17 bases between. Germline V CDR1 and CDR2: LGHNA, YNFKEQ. DNA for the CDR3: TGTGCCAGCAGCAGGACCACAGGGAATGGCGGGGAGCTGTTTTTT. Translating it yields CASSRTTGNGGELFF.

The rearrangement uses TRBV5-1 and TRBJ2-1, with a weak D call TRBD1 (6 bases). V lost 6 bases to trimming and J lost 6 bases, with 16 bases between them. Per germline, CDR1 SGHRS and CDR2 YFSETQ. This CDR3 spans 14 amino acids. CDR3 amino acids: CASTVGAEINEQFF. CDR3 bases: TGCGCCAGCACGGTGGGGGCTGAAATCAATGAGCAGTTCTTC.

Comment on this clone: The same CDR3 can be traced to other DNA sequences in this sample. The chain joins TRBV5-1 to TRBJ1-6; perhaps TRBD1 as D (6 bases). The germline V gene has CDR1 SGHRS and CDR2 YFSETQ. This CDR3 has 16 amino acids. The germline V and J ends were trimmed by 2 bases and 13 bases, with 22 bases remaining between them. The CDR3 is CASSLAKQGWGSPLHF. The CDR3 coding sequence is TGCGCCAGCAGCTTAGCCAAACAGGGCTGGGGTTCCCCCCTCCACTTT.

The genes are TRBV4-2 and TRBJ1-2; 9 bases match TRBD1. J was trimmed by 3 bases and V by 3 bases; bases with no gene match: 5. The CDR3 is made up of 15 amino acids. Germline values: CDR1 LGHNA, CDR2 YNFKEQ. CDR3 protein: CASSQGTGPYYGYTF. The CDR3 DNA reads as TGTGCCAGCAGCCAGGGGACAGGGCCATACTATGGCTACACCTTC.

The chain employs TRBV6-1 and TRBJ1-6; maybe TRBD1 (5 bases). Trimming cost V 3 bases and J 7 bases, with 10 bases left between them. The CDR3 covers 14 residues. Germline V gene lookup returns CDR1 MNHNS and CDR2 SASEGT. CDR3 protein: CASSENRTNSPLHF. CDR3 DNA sequence: TGTGCCAGCAGTGAGAACAGGACGAATTCACCCCTCCACTTT.

J is TRBJ1-1 and V is TRBV29-1; TRBD1 matches at 11 bases. Per the germline V gene, CDR1 is SQVTM and CDR2 is ANQGSEA. This CDR3 is built from 17 residues. V shed 6 bases and J 1 base; nucleotides not matched to a gene: 13. The CDR3 nucleotides are TGCAGCGTCGAGAAGACCGGGACAGGGGGAACGAACACTGAAGCTTTCTTT. Its protein product is CSVEKTGTGGTNTEAFF.

V is TRBV18 and J is TRBJ1-1; D is possibly TRBD1 (5 bases). This CDR3 spans 15 amino acids. The germline gives CDR1 KGHSH, CDR2 LQKENI. The ends were cut back, 3 bases at V and 0 bases at J, with 11 bases in the middle. The CDR3, as DNA: TGTGCCAGCTCACCGGGGGGGGGATTGAACACTGAAGCTTTCTTT. It yields the protein CASSPGGGLNTEAFF.

CDR3 sequence (DNA): TGTGCCAGCACACGGGACAGACCATCTGGGACCCAGTACTTC. Amino acids: CASTRDRPSGTQYF. V is TRBV28 and J is TRBJ2-5; TRBD1 matches 7 bases. V lost 7 bases, J lost 7 bases, and 12 bases stayed unmatched. Per germline, CDR1 MDHEN and CDR2 SYDVKM. The CDR3 runs 14 residues. The whole variable domain, filled in from reference TRBV28 and TRBJ2-5, reads DVKVTQSSRYLVKRTGEKVFLECVQDMDHENMFWYRQDPGLGLRLIYFSYDVKMKEKGDIPEGYSVSREKKERFSLILESASTNQTSMYLCASTRDRPSGTQYFGPGTRLLVL.

The chain links TRBV7-9 to TRBJ2-7; 10 nucleotides match TRBD2. The CDR3 spans 16 residues. V lost 1 base to trimming and J lost 7 bases; unmatched junction nucleotides: 10. CDR1 is SEHNR and CDR2 is FQNEAQ in the germline V gene (reference sequence). In DNA, the CDR3 is TGTGCCAGCAGCTTAGGGGTAGCGGGGGGTTCTTGGGAGCAGTACTTC. Translated, it gives CASSLGVAGGSWEQYF.